This T cell receptor (beta chain) came from a study of T cells after yellow fever vaccination. Germline CDR1 is MNHEY and CDR2 is SVGAGI. CDR3 length equals 16 residues. V trimming: 0 bases; J trimming: 2 bases; junction bases outside the gene matches: 3. The authors made TCR cDNA by 5'RACE template switching, adding a universal primer site and UMIs. In TCRdb, the 5' RACE reads were re-called with MiXCR into one record per CDR3 protein. Among about 240,000 distinct CDR3 sequences listed, 6.9% were seen once. This clonotype was observed a few times. This chain joins TRBV6-5 and TRBJ2-5, with 10 bases identical to TRBD2. Sample: CD4+ T cells sorted from PBMCs, taken 15 days after the yellow fever booster vaccination. This clonotype was sampled from a man aged 30-40 years who received the YFV17D yellow fever vaccine. CDR3 sequence: CASSYSRTSGQETQYF. CDR3 in DNA: TGTGCCAGCAGTTACTCCCGGACTAGCGGACAAGAGACCCAGTACTTC.